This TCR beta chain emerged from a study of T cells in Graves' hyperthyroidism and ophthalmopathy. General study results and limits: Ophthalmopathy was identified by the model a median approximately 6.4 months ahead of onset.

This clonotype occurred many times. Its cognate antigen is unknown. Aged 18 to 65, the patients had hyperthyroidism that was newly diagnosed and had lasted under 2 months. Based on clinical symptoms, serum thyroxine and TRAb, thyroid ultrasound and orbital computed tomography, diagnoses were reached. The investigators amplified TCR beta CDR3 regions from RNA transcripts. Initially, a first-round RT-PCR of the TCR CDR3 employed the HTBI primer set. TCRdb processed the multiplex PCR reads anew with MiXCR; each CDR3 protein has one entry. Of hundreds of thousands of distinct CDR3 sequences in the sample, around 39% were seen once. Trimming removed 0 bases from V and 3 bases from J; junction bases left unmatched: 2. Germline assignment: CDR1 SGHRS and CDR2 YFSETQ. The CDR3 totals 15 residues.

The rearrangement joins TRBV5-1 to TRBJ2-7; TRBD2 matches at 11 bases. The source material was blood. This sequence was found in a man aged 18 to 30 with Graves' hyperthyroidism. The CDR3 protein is CASSLALAGGYEQYF. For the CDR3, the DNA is TGCGCCAGCAGCTTGGCGCTAGCGGGGGGCTACGAGCAGTACTTC.